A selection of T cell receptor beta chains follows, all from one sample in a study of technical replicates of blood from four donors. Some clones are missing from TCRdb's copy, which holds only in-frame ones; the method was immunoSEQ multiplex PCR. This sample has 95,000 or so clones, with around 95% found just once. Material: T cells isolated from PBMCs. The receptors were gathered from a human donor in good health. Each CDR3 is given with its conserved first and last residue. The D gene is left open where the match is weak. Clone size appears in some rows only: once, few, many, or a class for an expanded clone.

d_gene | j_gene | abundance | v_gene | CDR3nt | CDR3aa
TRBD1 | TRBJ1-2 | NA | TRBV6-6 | TGTGCCAGCAGTGGGGACAGGATCGGTGGCTACACCTTC | CASSGDRIGGYTF
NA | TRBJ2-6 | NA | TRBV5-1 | TGCGCCAGCAGCTTGCAGGGGGCCAACGTCCTGACTTTC | CASSLQGANVLTF
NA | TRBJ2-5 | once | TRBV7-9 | TGTGCCAGCAGCGAGAACGGGGGAGGCGGTGAGACCCAGTACTTC | CASSENGGGGETQYF
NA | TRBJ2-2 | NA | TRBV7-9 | TGTGCCAGCTCAGGCAGGGGTCACACCGGGGAGCTGTTTTTT | CASSGRGHTGELFF
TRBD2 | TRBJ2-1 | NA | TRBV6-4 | TGTGCCAGCAGTCTTACTAGCGGGAGAAATGAGCAGTTCTTC | CASSLTSGRNEQFF
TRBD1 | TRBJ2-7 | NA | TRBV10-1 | TGCGCCAGCAGTTCCGGGACAGGGGGCTACGAGCAGTACTTC | CASSSGTGGYEQYF
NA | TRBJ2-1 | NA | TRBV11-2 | TGTGCCAGCAGCTTAACCGGGAGCTCCTACAATGAGCAGTTCTTC | CASSLTGSSYNEQFF
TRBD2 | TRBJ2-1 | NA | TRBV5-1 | TGCGCCAGCAGCTTGAATAGCGGGTATTACAATGAGCAGTTCTTC | CASSLNSGYYNEQFF
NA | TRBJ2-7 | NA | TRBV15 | TGTGCCACCAGCAGAGATCCGGGACACCTCTACGAGCAGTACTTC | CATSRDPGHLYEQYF
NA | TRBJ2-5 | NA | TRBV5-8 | TGTGCCAGCAGCTTATACGGGGTGTCAGAGACCCAGTACTTC | CASSLYGVSETQYF
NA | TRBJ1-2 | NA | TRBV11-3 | TGTGCCAGCAGCAGAAGCGGAGGGAAAAGGGATGGCTACACCTTC | CASSRSGGKRDGYTF
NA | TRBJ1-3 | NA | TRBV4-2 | TGTGCCAGCAGCCAGGGACTGGACGTGGACACCATATATTTT | CASSQGLDVDTIYF
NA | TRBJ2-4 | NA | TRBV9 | TGTGCCAGCAGCGTTCAAACAGGGAGCATTCAGTACTTC | CASSVQTGSIQYF
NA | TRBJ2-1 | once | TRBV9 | TGTGCCAGCAGCGTCAACACCTACAATGAGCAGTTCTTC | CASSVNTYNEQFF
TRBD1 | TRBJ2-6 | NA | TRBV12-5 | TGTGCTAGTGGGGCCGGGACAGCCCTCCCTGGGGCCAACGTCCTGACTTTC | CASGAGTALPGANVLTF
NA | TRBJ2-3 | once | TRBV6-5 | TGTGCCAGCAGTCCTAGACTAGTCTTAGATACGCAGTATTTT | CASSPRLVLDTQYF
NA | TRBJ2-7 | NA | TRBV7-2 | TGTGCCAGCAGCTTAGTTAGCCTCATTGATGGGCAGTACTTC | CASSLVSLIDGQYF
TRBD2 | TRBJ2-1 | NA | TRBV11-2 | TGTGCCAGCAGCTTAGGAAGCGGGGGAGCCAGCGATGAGCAGTTCTTC | CASSLGSGGASDEQFF
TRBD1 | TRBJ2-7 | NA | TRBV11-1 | TGTGCCAGCAGCTCCAGGGGGTTCGGAGACGAGCAGTACTTC | CASSSRGFGDEQYF
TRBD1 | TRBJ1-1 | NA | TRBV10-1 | TGCGCCAGCAGCCAAATAGGGGGCCAGAGTGAAGCTTTCTTT | CASSQIGGQSEAFF
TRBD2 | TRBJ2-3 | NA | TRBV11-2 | TGTGCCAGCAGCTCCTTGTTAACGGGAGGGGTAGATACGCAGTATTTT | CASSSLLTGGVDTQYF
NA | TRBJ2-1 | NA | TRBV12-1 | TGTGCCAGCAGCTCTAGCGGGAGGGCCGCCAATGAGCAGTTCTTC | CASSSSGRAANEQFF
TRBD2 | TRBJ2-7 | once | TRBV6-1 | TGTGCCAGCAGTGAATGGGGGGGAGGCTCCTACGAGCAGTACTTC | CASSEWGGGSYEQYF
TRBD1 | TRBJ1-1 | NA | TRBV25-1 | TGTGCCAGCAGTATAGGGGGCAGCACTGAAGCTTTCTTT | CASSIGGSTEAFF
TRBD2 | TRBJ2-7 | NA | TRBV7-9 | TGTGCCAGCAGCTTAGGAACTAGCGGGAGTGACAAGTACTTC | CASSLGTSGSDKYF
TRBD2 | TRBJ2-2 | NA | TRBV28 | TGTGCCAGCAGTTTACCCTTTCCTAGCGGGAGTGTGACCGGGGAGCTGTTTTTT | CASSLPFPSGSVTGELFF
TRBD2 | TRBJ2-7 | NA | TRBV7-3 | TGTGCCAGCAGCTATAGCGGGACCCCCTCCTACGAGCAGTACTTC | CASSYSGTPSYEQYF
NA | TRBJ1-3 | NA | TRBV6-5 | TGTGCCAGCAGTTACCTAGCTGAGGCCTCTGGAAACACCATATATTTT | CASSYLAEASGNTIYF
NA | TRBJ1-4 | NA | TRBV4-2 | TGTGCCAGCAGCCAAGGCGGGGGCACTAATGAAAAACTGTTTTTT | CASSQGGGTNEKLFF
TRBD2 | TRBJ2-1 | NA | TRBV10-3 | TGTGCCATCTCTCCTTTAGCGGGAGGAAATGAGCAGTTCTTC | CAISPLAGGNEQFF
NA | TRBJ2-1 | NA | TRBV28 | TGTGCCAGCAGGGGGGGGCTGAGCTCCTACAATGAGCAGTTCTTC | CASRGGLSSYNEQFF
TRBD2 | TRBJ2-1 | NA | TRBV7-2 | TGTGCCAGCAGCCCGGGACTAGCGGGGGGCTCTCCTTACAATGAGCAGTTCTTC | CASSPGLAGGSPYNEQFF
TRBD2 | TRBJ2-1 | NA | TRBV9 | TGTGCCAGCAGCGGTTCTAGCGGGATACGCGATGAGCAGTTCTTC | CASSGSSGIRDEQFF
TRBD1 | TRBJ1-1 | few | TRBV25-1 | TGTGCCAGCAGGGGGACAGGGAACACTGAAGCTTTCTTT | CASRGTGNTEAFF
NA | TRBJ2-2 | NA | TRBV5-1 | TGCGCCAGCAGCTTGTATACGGTTACCCCGAACACCGGGGAGCTGTTTTTT | CASSLYTVTPNTGELFF
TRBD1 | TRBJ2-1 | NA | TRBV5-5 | TGTGCCAGCAGCATACCAACAGGGGCGTTCGGGAATGAGCAGTTCTTC | CASSIPTGAFGNEQFF
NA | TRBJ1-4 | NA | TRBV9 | TGTGCCAGCAGCGTCGGGGGGAGGAATGAAAAACTGTTTTTT | CASSVGGRNEKLFF
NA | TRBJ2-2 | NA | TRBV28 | TGTGCCAGCAGTTTACTGGGTCAGGGCGACACCGGGGAGCTGTTTTTT | CASSLLGQGDTGELFF
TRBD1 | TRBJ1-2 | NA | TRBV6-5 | TGTGCCAGCAGTTACTCGTATAACAGGGGGAATGGCTACACCTTC | CASSYSYNRGNGYTF
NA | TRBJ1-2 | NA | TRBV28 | TGTGCCAGCAGTACCTCCGGAGTTAACTATGGCTACACCTTC | CASSTSGVNYGYTF
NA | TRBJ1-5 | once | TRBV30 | TGTGCCTGGAGACAGGGTTACAATCAGCCCCAGCATTTT | CAWRQGYNQPQHF
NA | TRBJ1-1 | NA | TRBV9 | TGTGCCAGCAGCGTCGGGGGGCGCAGCTCTGAAGCTTTCTTT | CASSVGGRSSEAFF
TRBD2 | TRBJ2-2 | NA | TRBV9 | TGTGCCAGCAGCGTAGCTAGCGGGATGACCCGTACCGGGGAGCTGTTTTTT | CASSVASGMTRTGELFF